The 2 T cell receptor beta chains reported below all come from one sample, sequenced in a study of cytomegalovirus exposure and HLA in healthy donors (dated by TCRdb to 2017 to 2019). Library prep was done by the immunoSEQ multiplex PCR assay. For the multiplex PCR, a mixture combining 60 forward primers for TCR Vbeta segments and 13 reverse primers for TCR Jbeta segments was used. Held by TCRdb, this immuneACCESS table contains in-frame sequences only and omits some clones. Under half of the omission traces to an unresolved V gene where checked; the cause of the rest is unknown. Here the sample has 200,000 or so clones; roughly four fifths occur a single time. Approximately 6.5% of the sample is in the top ten clones. Input material: PBMCs. All receptors derive from a woman aged 45-59 years in good health and CMV-seropositive.

The genes are TRBV19 and TRBJ1-3; D gene unclear. The CDR3 extends over 12 amino acids. Germline values: CDR1 LNHDA, CDR2 SQIVND (reference sequence). V was cut by 3 bases and J by 4 bases, with 4 bases left in between. The CDR3 DNA is TGTGCCAGTAGTATCAGAGGAAACACCATATATTTT. As protein: CASSIRGNTIYF.

This chain uses TRBV7-9 with TRBJ2-7; D remains unclear. The CDR3 has 14 amino acids. V was trimmed by 5 bases and J by 2 bases, leaving 13 bases between them. From germline, CDR1 is SEHNR and CDR2 FQNEAQ (reference sequence). The CDR3 loop reads CASSHAWAPYEQYF. CDR3 bases: TGTGCCAGCAGCCACGCTTGGGCTCCCTACGAGCAGTACTTC.